These T cell receptor beta chains were read from a single sample in a study of T cell changes during pregnancy in multiple sclerosis. Method: immunoSEQ multiplex PCR; TCRdb's copy keeps in-frame clones and lacks some. This repertoire shows about 62,000 clones, around 92% found once; its top ten account for around 2.7%. Sequencing used peripheral blood, obtained in the second trimester of pregnancy. These receptors were obtained from a female donor in good health, enrolled as a control in a pregnancy study. The CDR3 runs from the conserved cysteine through the conserved F or W. A D gene is named only where the DNA matches it firmly. Size is stated for part of the rows, as once, few or many counts, or as a class when the clone is expanded.

D	size	J	V	DNA	CDR3
NA	NA	TRBJ2-2	TRBV7-6	TGTGCCAGCAGCTTAGGGCCAGTAAACACCGGGGAGCTGTTTTTT	CASSLGPVNTGELFF
TRBD1	NA	TRBJ2-3	TRBV28	TGTGCCAGCAGTCCCCCGGGACAGGGGGGGTATTTT	CASSPPGQGGYF
TRBD2	NA	TRBJ2-7	TRBV10-3	TGTGCCACCCGGGGTAGCGGGCCGTACGAGCAGTACTTC	CATRGSGPYEQYF
NA	once	TRBJ2-1	TRBV25-1	TGTGCCAGCAGTGAACGGCCCTCTGGAGCAAATGAGCAGTTCTTC	CASSERPSGANEQFF
NA	once	TRBJ2-2	TRBV4-1	TGCGCCAGCAGCTACCTAGCGACAAACGTTGGCACCGGGGAGCTGTTTTTT	CASSYLATNVGTGELFF
TRBD2	NA	TRBJ2-7	TRBV18	TGTGCCAGCTCACCCCAAGCGGGAAGGTACGAGCAGTACTTC	CASSPQAGRYEQYF
TRBD2	NA	TRBJ2-5	TRBV6-5	TGTGCCAGCATTGGACTAGCGGGGGACGGAGAGACCCAGTACTTC	CASIGLAGDGETQYF
NA	once	TRBJ2-5	TRBV12-2	TGTGCAAGTCGCTCCCAAGGGACTAGCCAAGAGACCCAGTACTTC	CASRSQGTSQETQYF
NA	few	TRBJ1-1	TRBV28	TGTGCCAAACGGACAGTAGGAACTGAAGCTTTCTTT	CAKRTVGTEAFF
TRBD1	NA	TRBJ2-4	TRBV19	TGTGCCAGTCACGACAGGGGCCTAGCCAAAAACATTCAGTACTTC	CASHDRGLAKNIQYF
TRBD2	NA	TRBJ2-2	TRBV11-2	TGTGCCAGCAGCTTCACGCGGGGGTGGGTCAACACCGGGGAGCTGTTTTTT	CASSFTRGWVNTGELFF
TRBD2	once	TRBJ2-1	TRBV6-9	TGTGCCAGCAGCCTAGCCCCCCTTCTAGCGGGACGCAATAGGTGCTACAATGAGCAGTTCTTC	CASSLAPLLAGRNRCYNEQFF
NA	NA	TRBJ1-4	TRBV5-6	TGTGCCAGCACCGAAACTAGGAGGAATAATGAAAAACTGTTTTTT	CASTETRRNNEKLFF
TRBD1	NA	TRBJ1-2	TRBV19	TGTGCCATAAGGACAGGGGGCGCCTATGGCTACACCTTC	CAIRTGGAYGYTF
NA	NA	TRBJ2-7	TRBV9	TGTGCCAGTCTTGGAAGCGGAAGCTCCTACGAGCAGTACTTC	CASLGSGSSYEQYF
TRBD1	NA	TRBJ2-7	TRBV28	TGTGCCAGCAGTCCCGGGACAGTATACGAGCAGTACTTC	CASSPGTVYEQYF
NA	few	TRBJ2-3	TRBV7-3	TGTGCCAGCAGCTTAATGGGCCCTAGCACAGATACGCAGTATTTT	CASSLMGPSTDTQYF